These T cell receptor beta chains were read from a single sample in a study of PD-L1 blockade in urothelial cancer. Clones were sequenced by immunoSEQ multiplex PCR, and TCRdb holds only the in-frame ones, with some missing. The sample lists under 80,000 clones; 81% were seen once. The sequencing used PBMCs, collected around atezolizumab (anti-PD-L1) treatment. These receptors were obtained from a man aged 65 to 79 with urothelial cancer. Both conserved end residues are part of each CDR3. D genes are given only for firm matches. Size tells how often a clone was seen (once, few, many) or the class of an expanded clone, and some rows leave it out.

D: TRBD2
V: TRBV13
J: TRBJ2-1
size: NA
DNA: TGTGCCAGCAGCTTAGGCGGGGGGAGCTCCTACAATGAGCAGTTCTTC
CDR3: CASSLGGGSSYNEQFF

D: NA
V: TRBV7-6
J: TRBJ2-7
size: NA
DNA: TGTGCCAGCAGCTTATCAGACAGCTCCTACGAGCAGTACTTC
CDR3: CASSLSDSSYEQYF

D: TRBD2
V: TRBV15
J: TRBJ2-1
size: few
DNA: TGTGCCACCAGCAGGAATAGCGGGGGATATTATGAGCAGTTCTTC
CDR3: CATSRNSGGYYEQFF

D: TRBD1
V: TRBV5-1
J: TRBJ2-7
size: NA
DNA: TGCGCCAGCAGCGGCCTTGGACAGGGCTACGAGCAGTACTTC
CDR3: CASSGLGQGYEQYF

D: NA
V: TRBV12-2
J: TRBJ1-4
size: NA
DNA: TGTGCAAGTCGCTTAGCGAGGGGACAGGGAAATGAAAAACTGTTTTTT
CDR3: CASRLARGQGNEKLFF

D: NA
V: TRBV30
J: TRBJ1-6
size: NA
DNA: TGTGCCTGGAGTATCTCGGGATCACCCCTCCACTTT
CDR3: CAWSISGSPLHF

D: NA
V: TRBV11-2
J: TRBJ2-7
size: NA
DNA: TGTGCCAGCAGCCCGAAGTACTACGCCGTCAGCTCCTACGAGCAGTACTTC
CDR3: CASSPKYYAVSSYEQYF

D: TRBD1
V: TRBV19
J: TRBJ1-2
size: NA
DNA: TGTGCCAGTAGGGGGACAGGGGACCGACCAAACTATGGCTACACCTTC
CDR3: CASRGTGDRPNYGYTF

D: NA
V: TRBV7-9
J: TRBJ1-2
size: NA
DNA: TGTGCCAGCAGCTTAGACCGGGGAGGCTATGGCTACACCTTC
CDR3: CASSLDRGGYGYTF

D: TRBD2
V: TRBV5-6
J: TRBJ2-7
size: once
DNA: TGTGCCAGCAGCTCAGGACCTAGCGGGGGCTACGAGCAGTACTTC
CDR3: CASSSGPSGGYEQYF

D: NA
V: TRBV9
J: TRBJ1-2
size: NA
DNA: TGTGCCAGCAGCCTAAGCCCCAGGGATAACTATGGCTACACCTTC
CDR3: CASSLSPRDNYGYTF

D: NA
V: TRBV6-6
J: TRBJ2-1
size: NA
DNA: TGTGCCAGCAGACATGCGGGACGACCAGACAATGAGCAGTTCTTC
CDR3: CASRHAGRPDNEQFF

D: NA
V: TRBV5-4
J: TRBJ2-5
size: once
DNA: TGTGCCAGCAGCTCCTCAGGGGGAGGCCAAGAGACCCAGTACTTC
CDR3: CASSSSGGGQETQYF

D: NA
V: TRBV7-7
J: TRBJ2-7
size: NA
DNA: TGTGCTAGCAGCTTAGTTTGGGGCAGGAGCTCCTACGAGCAGTACTTC
CDR3: CASSLVWGRSSYEQYF

D: NA
V: TRBV18
J: TRBJ1-6
size: NA
DNA: TGTGCCAGCTCACCGGCACAAAATTCACCCCTCCACTTT
CDR3: CASSPAQNSPLHF

D: NA
V: TRBV18
J: TRBJ1-3
size: NA
DNA: TGTGCCAGCTCCCTGGTGAACAGGGACTCTGGAAACACCATATATTTT
CDR3: CASSLVNRDSGNTIYF

D: NA
V: TRBV6-5
J: TRBJ1-3
size: NA
DNA: TGTGCCAGCAGTTACTCGAGGGAATACTCTGGAAACACCATATATTTT
CDR3: CASSYSREYSGNTIYF

D: TRBD2
V: TRBV6-5
J: TRBJ2-2
size: NA
DNA: TGTGCCAGCAGTTACTCACGGGGGGCCGGGGAGCTGTTTTTT
CDR3: CASSYSRGAGELFF

D: TRBD1
V: TRBV15
J: TRBJ1-5
size: NA
DNA: TGTGCCACCAGCAGCCACCGGGACAGGGGGAGTCAGCCCCAGCATTTT
CDR3: CATSSHRDRGSQPQHF

D: TRBD2
V: TRBV7-6
J: TRBJ2-2
size: NA
DNA: TGTGCCAGCAGCAAAGGACTAGCGGACTCCGGGGAGCTGTTTTTT
CDR3: CASSKGLADSGELFF

D: NA
V: TRBV7-2
J: TRBJ2-3
size: few
DNA: TGTGCCAGCAGCTTACAACACACAGATACGCAGTATTTT
CDR3: CASSLQHTDTQYF

D: NA
V: TRBV7-6
J: TRBJ1-1
size: NA
DNA: TGTGCCAGCAGCAACAGGGCCGCGAGAAACACTGAAGCTTTCTTT
CDR3: CASSNRAARNTEAFF

D: TRBD1
V: TRBV5-1
J: TRBJ2-7
size: NA
DNA: TGCGCCAGCAGCAAGGACAGGGGGCAGGACGAGCAGTACTTC
CDR3: CASSKDRGQDEQYF

D: TRBD1
V: TRBV7-6
J: TRBJ2-7
size: NA
DNA: TGTGCCAGCAGCCCCGGGACAGGCCAGAGCGAGCAGTACTTC
CDR3: CASSPGTGQSEQYF

D: NA
V: TRBV2
J: TRBJ1-5
size: NA
DNA: TGTGCCAGCAGTGACAGGGGCGTAGGACAGCCCCAGCATTTT
CDR3: CASSDRGVGQPQHF

D: NA
V: TRBV25-1
J: TRBJ1-2
size: NA
DNA: TGTGCCAGCAGTGAGGCGGGAGTCTATGGCTACACCTTC
CDR3: CASSEAGVYGYTF

D: TRBD2
V: TRBV5-1
J: TRBJ2-5
size: NA
DNA: TGCGCCAGCAGCTTGAATGGCGGGGGGGAAGAGACCCAGTACTTC
CDR3: CASSLNGGGEETQYF

D: NA
V: TRBV5-1
J: TRBJ1-6
size: NA
DNA: TGCGCCAGCAGCTTGAGGTCTGGGGCAGGAGATAATTCACCCCTCCACTTT
CDR3: CASSLRSGAGDNSPLHF

D: NA
V: TRBV27
J: TRBJ2-5
size: NA
DNA: TGTGCCAGCAGTTTAGACAACCAAGAGACCCAGTACTTC
CDR3: CASSLDNQETQYF

D: NA
V: TRBV5-1
J: TRBJ2-2
size: few
DNA: TGCGCCAGCAGCTTGCAGCAGGCGAACACCGGGGAGCTGTTTTTT
CDR3: CASSLQQANTGELFF

D: NA
V: TRBV15
J: TRBJ2-3
size: NA
DNA: TGTGCCACCAGCAGAGGGTTCCAGGGCACAGATACGCAGTATTTT
CDR3: CATSRGFQGTDTQYF

D: NA
V: TRBV7-7
J: TRBJ2-2
size: NA
DNA: TGTGCTAGCAGCTCAGGACTGGGCCACACCGGGGAGCTGTTTTTT
CDR3: CASSSGLGHTGELFF

D: TRBD1
V: TRBV4-1
J: TRBJ1-5
size: once
DNA: TGCGCCAGCAGCCCCCCAGGGGGCGATCAGCCCCAGCATTTT
CDR3: CASSPPGGDQPQHF

D: NA
V: TRBV6-1
J: TRBJ2-2
size: NA
DNA: TGTGCCAGCAGGGCCACGAACACCGGGGAGCTGTTTTTT
CDR3: CASRATNTGELFF

D: NA
V: TRBV7-2
J: TRBJ1-2
size: NA
DNA: TGTGCCAGCAGCTTTGAACAGGGAGTAGGGGGCTACACCTTC
CDR3: CASSFEQGVGGYTF

D: TRBD1
V: TRBV28
J: TRBJ2-1
size: NA
DNA: TGTGCCAGCAGTTCCCTCGACAGGGGGTATGAGCAGTTCTTC
CDR3: CASSSLDRGYEQFF